This T cell receptor (beta chain) emerged from a study of shared clonotypes between healthy human individuals. The investigators split CD4+ cells into a CD45RA+ naive subset and a CD45RA-negative memory subset. Generated by immunoSEQ multiplex PCR, the TCRdb table keeps only in-frame clones and is missing some. This table holds roughly 2.5 million clones, roughly nine tenths found once. In germline, CDR1 is SGHTA, CDR2 FQGNSA. V was pared by 5 bases and J by 3 bases, with 7 bases of the junction left unmatched. This CDR3 is built from 15 residues. Study observations and caveats: Shared clonotypes across all four donors exceeded non-shared ones in generation probability. Memory subsets had estimated richness that was generally smaller than that of naive subsets. The low donor count limited represented genetic and exposure-history diversity.

Comments on this clone: What it binds is unknown.

The TCR was taken from a man aged 18 to 30 in good health. The sample comprised naive CD4+ T cells sorted from blood. The subset here: CD45RA+ positively selected. The V and J genes are TRBV7-2 and TRBJ2-3; 8 bases are a match to TRBD2. This CDR3 reads CASSTSGSGTDTQYF. DNA of the CDR3: TGTGCCAGCAGCACAAGCGGGAGCGGAACAGATACGCAGTATTTT.